This TCR beta chain was observed in a study of radiotherapy plus CTLA-4 blockade in lung cancer. Study information: Overall, approximately 19% of patients showed an objective response, while 31% attained disease control. General study results and limits: Tumor-origin TCR clones grew in blood after radiotherapy plus ipilimumab.

A word on this clone: Its specificity is not known.

Profiling relied on immunoSEQ multiplex PCR, and the TCRdb table lists in-frame clones only, not all of them. The table lists around 45,000 clones, roughly 76% of them singletons, with 3.5% to 4% in the top ten. Germline V gives CDR1 SGHRS, CDR2 YFSETQ. The CDR3 is 15 residues long. The V and J ends lost 4 bases and 8 bases, in that order; junction bases with no gene match: 13. The sample in question was peripheral blood, obtained from a patient treated with radiotherapy plus ipilimumab. This TCR derives from a human donor with non-small cell lung cancer who had a complete response to radiotherapy plus ipilimumab. The chain joins TRBV5-1 to TRBJ1-2; 8 nucleotides align to TRBD1. CDR3 nucleotides: TGCGCCAGCAGCCGCAGAACCGACAGGGGCGTAGGCTACACCTTC. Protein: CASSRRTDRGVGYTF.